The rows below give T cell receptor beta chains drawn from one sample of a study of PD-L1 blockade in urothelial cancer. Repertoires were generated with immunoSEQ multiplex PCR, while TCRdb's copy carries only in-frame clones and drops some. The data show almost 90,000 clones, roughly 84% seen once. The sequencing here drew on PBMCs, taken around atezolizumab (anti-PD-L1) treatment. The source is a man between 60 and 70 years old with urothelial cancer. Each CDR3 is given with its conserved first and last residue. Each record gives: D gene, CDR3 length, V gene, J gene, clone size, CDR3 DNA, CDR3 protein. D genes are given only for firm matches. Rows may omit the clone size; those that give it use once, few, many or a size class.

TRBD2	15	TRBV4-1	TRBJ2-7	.	TGCGCCAGCAGCTTGGCGGGGCTAGCGGGAAACGAGCAGTACTTC	CASSLAGLAGNEQYF
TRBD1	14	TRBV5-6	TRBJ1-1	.	TGTGCCAGCAGTGCAACAGGGGCCGGCACTGAAGCTTTCTTT	CASSATGAGTEAFF
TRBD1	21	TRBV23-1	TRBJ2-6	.	TGCGCCAGCAGCCCATACGTTCGTGGACAGGGAATATTCTCTGGGGCCAACGTCCTGACTTTC	CASSPYVRGQGIFSGANVLTF
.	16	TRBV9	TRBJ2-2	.	TGTGCCAGCAGCGTAGTCGTCGGGGGGAACACCGGGGAGCTGTTTTTT	CASSVVVGGNTGELFF
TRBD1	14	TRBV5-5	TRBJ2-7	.	TGTGCCAGCAGCACCGGGACAGGGGATCGGGAGCAGTACTTC	CASSTGTGDREQYF
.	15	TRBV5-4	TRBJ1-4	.	TGTGCCAGCAGGTCAATGTCATCAACTAATGAAAAACTGTTTTTT	CASRSMSSTNEKLFF
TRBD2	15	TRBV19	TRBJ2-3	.	TGTGCCAGTAGTATATATCTAGCGGGAGAGGGTAGTCGGTATTTT	CASSIYLAGEGSRYF
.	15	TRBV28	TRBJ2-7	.	TGTGCCAGCAGGTCGGAGGGGTTTCCCTCCTACGAGCAGTACTTC	CASRSEGFPSYEQYF
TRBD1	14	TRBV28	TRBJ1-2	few	TGTGCCAGCAGTCCCGGGGACAGGGACTATGGCTACACCTTC	CASSPGDRDYGYTF
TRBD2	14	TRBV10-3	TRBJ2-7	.	TGTGCCATCCCAGCGGGAGGCCTCTCCTACGAGCAGTACTTC	CAIPAGGLSYEQYF
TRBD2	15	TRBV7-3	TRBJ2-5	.	TGTGCCAGCAGCCGTGGGGCGGGGGGCCAAGAGACCCAGTACTTC	CASSRGAGGQETQYF